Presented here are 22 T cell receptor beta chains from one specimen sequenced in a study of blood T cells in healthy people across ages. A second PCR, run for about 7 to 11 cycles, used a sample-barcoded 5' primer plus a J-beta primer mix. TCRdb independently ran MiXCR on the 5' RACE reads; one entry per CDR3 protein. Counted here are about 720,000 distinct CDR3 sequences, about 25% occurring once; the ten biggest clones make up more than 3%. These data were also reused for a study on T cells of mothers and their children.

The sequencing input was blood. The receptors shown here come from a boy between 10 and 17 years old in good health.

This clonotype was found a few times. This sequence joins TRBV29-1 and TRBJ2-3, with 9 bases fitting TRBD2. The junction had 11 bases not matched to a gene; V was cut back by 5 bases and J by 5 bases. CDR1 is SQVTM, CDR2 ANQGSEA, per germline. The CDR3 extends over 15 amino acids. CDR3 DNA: TGCAGCGTTCTCGGGGCAGCGGGGGGTGGAGATACGCAGTATTTT. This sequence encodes CSVLGAAGGGDTQYF.

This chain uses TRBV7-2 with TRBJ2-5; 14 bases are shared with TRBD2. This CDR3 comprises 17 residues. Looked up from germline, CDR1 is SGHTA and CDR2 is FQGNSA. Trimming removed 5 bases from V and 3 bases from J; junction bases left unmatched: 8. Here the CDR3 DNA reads TGTGCCAGCAGCCCACCCGGACTAGCGGGGGGAAAAGAGACCCAGTACTTC. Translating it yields CASSPPGLAGGKETQYF.

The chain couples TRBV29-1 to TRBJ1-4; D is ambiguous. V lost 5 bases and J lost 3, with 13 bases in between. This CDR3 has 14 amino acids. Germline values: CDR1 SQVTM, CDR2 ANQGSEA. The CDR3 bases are TGCAGCGTTCTGACTTTCCGGCCTAATGAAAAACTGTTTTTT. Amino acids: CSVLTFRPNEKLFF.

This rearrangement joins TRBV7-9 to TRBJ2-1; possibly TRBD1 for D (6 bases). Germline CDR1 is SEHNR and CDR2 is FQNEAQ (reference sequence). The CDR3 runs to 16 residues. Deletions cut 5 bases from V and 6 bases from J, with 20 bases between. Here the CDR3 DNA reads TGTGCCAGCAGCACCCTAACAGGGCACCAGGCCAATGAGCAGTTCTTC. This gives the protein CASSTLTGHQANEQFF.

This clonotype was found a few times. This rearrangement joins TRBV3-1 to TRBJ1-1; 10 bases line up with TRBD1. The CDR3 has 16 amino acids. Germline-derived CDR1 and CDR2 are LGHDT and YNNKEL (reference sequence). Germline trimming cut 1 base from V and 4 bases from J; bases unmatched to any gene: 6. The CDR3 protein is CASSQGQGAVSTEAFF. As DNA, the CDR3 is TGTGCCAGCAGCCAAGGACAGGGGGCGGTTAGCACTGAAGCTTTCTTT.

The DNA of the CDR3 is TGTGCCAGCAGTTTTCTCCGGGCAGGGGGTTATGGGCCCACCGGTAAACTGTTTTTT. It translates to CASSFLRAGGYGPTGKLFF. The rearrangement uses TRBV28 and TRBJ1-4, with 7 bases matching TRBD1. The CDR3 has 19 amino acids. Germline trimming cut 3 bases from V and 11 bases from J; bases unmatched to any gene: 24. Germline assignment: CDR1 MDHEN and CDR2 SYDVKM. Based on the CDR3 plus reference TRBV28 and TRBJ1-4, the full variable domain is DVKVTQSSRYLVKRTGEKVFLECVQDMDHENMFWYRQDPGLGLRLIYFSYDVKMKEKGDIPEGYSVSREKKERFSLILESASTNQTSMYLCASSFLRAGGYGPTGKLFFGSGTQLSVL.

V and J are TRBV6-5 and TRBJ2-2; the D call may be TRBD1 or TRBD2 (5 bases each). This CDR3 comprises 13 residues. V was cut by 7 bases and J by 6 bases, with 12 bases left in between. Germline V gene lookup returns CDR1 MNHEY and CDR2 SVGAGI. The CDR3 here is CASMGVAAGELFF. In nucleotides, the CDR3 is TGTGCCAGCATGGGGGTTGCCGCCGGGGAGCTGTTTTTT.

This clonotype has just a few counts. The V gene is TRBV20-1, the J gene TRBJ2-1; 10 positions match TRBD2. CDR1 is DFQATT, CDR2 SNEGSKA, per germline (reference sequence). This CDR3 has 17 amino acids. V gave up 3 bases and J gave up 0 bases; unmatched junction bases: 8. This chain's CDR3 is CSASLAGDLLSYNEQFF. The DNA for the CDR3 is TGCAGTGCTAGCCTAGCGGGAGACCTTCTCTCCTACAATGAGCAGTTCTTC.

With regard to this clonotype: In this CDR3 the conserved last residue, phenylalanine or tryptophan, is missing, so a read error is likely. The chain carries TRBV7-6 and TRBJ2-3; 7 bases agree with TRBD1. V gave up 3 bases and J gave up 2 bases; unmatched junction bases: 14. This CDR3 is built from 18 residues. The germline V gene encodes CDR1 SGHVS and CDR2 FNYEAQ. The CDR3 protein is CASSFRAGQVGTTDTQYV. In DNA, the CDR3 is TGTGCCAGCAGCTTTAGAGCCGGACAGGTCGGAACCACAGATACGCAGTATGTT.

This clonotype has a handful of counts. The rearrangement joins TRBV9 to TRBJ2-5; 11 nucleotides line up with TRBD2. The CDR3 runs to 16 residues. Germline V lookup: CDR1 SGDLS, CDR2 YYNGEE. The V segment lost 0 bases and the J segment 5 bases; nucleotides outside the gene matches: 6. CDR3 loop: CASSVDVAGGLETQYF. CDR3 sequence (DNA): TGTGCCAGCAGCGTAGATGTAGCGGGGGGGCTTGAGACCCAGTACTTC. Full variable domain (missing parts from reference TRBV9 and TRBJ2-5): DSGVTQTPKHLITATGQRVTLRCSPRSGDLSVYWYQQSLDQGLQFLIQYYNGEERAKGNILERFSAQQFPDLHSELNLSSLELGDSALYFCASSVDVAGGLETQYFGPGTRLLVL.

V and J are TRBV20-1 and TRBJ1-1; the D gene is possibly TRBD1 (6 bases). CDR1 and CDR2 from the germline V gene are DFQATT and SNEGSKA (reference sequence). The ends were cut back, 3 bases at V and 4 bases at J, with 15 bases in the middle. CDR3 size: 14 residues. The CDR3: CSARALLDSTEAFF. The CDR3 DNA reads TGCAGTGCTAGGGCGCTATTGGACAGCACTGAAGCTTTCTTT.

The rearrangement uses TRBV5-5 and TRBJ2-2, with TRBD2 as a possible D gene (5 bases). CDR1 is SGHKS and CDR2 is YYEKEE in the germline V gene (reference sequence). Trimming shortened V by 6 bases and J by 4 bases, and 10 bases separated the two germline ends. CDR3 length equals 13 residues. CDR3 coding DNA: TGTGCCAGCAACCAGGACTTCACCGGGGAGCTGTTTTTT. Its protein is CASNQDFTGELFF.

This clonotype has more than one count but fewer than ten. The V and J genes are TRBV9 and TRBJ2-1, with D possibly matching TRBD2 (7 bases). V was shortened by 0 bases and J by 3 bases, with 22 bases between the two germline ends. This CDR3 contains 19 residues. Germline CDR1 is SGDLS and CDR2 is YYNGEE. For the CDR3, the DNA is TGTGCCAGCAGCGTAGCTACTGAGGTTGGCGGGGGCCGCTACAATGAGCAGTTCTTC. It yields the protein CASSVATEVGGGRYNEQFF.

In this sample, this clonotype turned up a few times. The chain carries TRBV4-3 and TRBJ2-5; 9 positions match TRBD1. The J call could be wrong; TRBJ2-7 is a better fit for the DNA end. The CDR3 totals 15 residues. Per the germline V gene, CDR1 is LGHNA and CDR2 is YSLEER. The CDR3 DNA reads TGCGCCAGCAGCCACGACAGGGGGATCGGTTACGAGCAGTACTTC. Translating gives CASSHDRGIGYEQYF.

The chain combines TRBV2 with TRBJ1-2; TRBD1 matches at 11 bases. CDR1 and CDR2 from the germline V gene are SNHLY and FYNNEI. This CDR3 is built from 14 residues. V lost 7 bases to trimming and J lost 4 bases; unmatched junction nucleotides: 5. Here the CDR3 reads CASMRGTGGYGYTF. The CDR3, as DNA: TGTGCCAGCATGAGGGGGACAGGGGGCTATGGCTACACCTTC. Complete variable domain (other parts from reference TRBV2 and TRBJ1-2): EPEVTQTPSHQVTQMGQEVILRCVPISNHLYFYWYRQILGQKVEFLVSFYNNEISEKSEIFDDQFSVERPDGSNFTLKIRSTKLEDSAMYFCASMRGTGGYGYTFGSGTRLTVV.

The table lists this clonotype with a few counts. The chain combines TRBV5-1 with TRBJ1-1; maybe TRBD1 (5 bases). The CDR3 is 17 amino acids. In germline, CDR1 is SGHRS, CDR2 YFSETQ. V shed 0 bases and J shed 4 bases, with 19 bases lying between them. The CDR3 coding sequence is TGCGCCAGCAGCTTGGGTCTTGGGGCAGGAACATCCACTGAAGCTTTCTTT. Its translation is CASSLGLGAGTSTEAFF.

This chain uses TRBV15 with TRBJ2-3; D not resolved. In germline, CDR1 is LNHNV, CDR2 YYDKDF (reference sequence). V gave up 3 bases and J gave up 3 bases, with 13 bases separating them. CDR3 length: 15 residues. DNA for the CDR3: TGTGCCACCAGCAGTTACAAGGGCTCGACAGATACGCAGTATTTT. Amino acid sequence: CATSSYKGSTDTQYF.

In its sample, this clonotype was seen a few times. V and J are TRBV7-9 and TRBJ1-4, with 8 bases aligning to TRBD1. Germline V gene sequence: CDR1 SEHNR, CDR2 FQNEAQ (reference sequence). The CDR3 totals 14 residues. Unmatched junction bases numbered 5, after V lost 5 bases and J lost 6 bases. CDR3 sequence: CASSGKDRDEKLFF. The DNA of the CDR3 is TGTGCCAGCAGCGGAAAGGACAGGGATGAAAAACTGTTTTTT.

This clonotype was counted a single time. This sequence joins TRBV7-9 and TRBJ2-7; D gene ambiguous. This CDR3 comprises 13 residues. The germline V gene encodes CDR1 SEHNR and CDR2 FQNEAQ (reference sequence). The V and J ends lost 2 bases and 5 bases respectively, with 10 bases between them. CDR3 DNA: TGTGCCAGCAGCTTACCTCTAAGCGACGAGCAGTACTTC. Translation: CASSLPLSDEQYF.

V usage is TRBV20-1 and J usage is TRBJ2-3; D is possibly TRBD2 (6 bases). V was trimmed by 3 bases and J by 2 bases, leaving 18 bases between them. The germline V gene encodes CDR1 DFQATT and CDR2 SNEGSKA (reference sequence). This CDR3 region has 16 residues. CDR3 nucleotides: TGCAGTGCTAGTTTGGGTTCTAGCGAATTCACAGATACGCAGTATTTT. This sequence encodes CSASLGSSEFTDTQYF.

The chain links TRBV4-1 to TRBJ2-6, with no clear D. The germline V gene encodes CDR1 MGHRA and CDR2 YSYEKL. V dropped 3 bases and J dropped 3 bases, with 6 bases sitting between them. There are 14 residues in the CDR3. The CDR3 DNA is TGCGCCAGCAGCCAGACGGGTGGGGCCAACGTCCTGACTTTC. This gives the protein CASSQTGGANVLTF.

The CDR3 loop is CASSSSGTGGETQYF. CDR3 nucleotides: TGTGCCAGCAGCTCCTCCGGGACAGGGGGCGAGACCCAGTACTTC. This rearrangement joins TRBV7-9 to TRBJ2-5; 12 nucleotides agree with TRBD1. The ends lost 4 bases at V and 5 bases at J; junction bases unmatched: 5. The CDR3 is made up of 15 amino acids. The V gene's germline CDR1 is SEHNR and CDR2 FQNEAQ (reference sequence).